This T cell receptor beta chain was captured in a study of T cell responses to AZD1222 COVID-19 vaccine. Clones were sequenced by immunoSEQ multiplex PCR, and TCRdb holds only the in-frame ones, with some missing. This sample carries 160,000 or so clones, approximately 90% of them seen once, and the ten largest clones take 0.9% to 1.2%. Comments on this clone: Its specificity is not known.

Whole-study findings and limits: Females made up more of the donors, who were largely white British, and clonal diversity may have come out too low. There were repertoire samples only from the period after the peak T cell response.

The CDR3 runs 17 residues. This chain joins TRBV21-1 and TRBJ2-3; the DNA was not compared with TRBD2, the D call given in the table. TRBV21-1 is listed as a pseudogene. The input for sequencing was peripheral blood, taken 28 days after the second AZD1222 dose. This TCR came from an adult who received the AZD1222 COVID-19 vaccine. CDR3 amino acids: CASSKVRLGEHTDTQYF. The CDR3 DNA sequence: TGTGCCAGCAGCAAAGTGAGACTTGGGGAGCACACAGATACGCAGTATTTT.